These T cell receptor beta chains were read from a single sample in a study of cytomegalovirus exposure and HLA in healthy donors. Profiled with immunoSEQ multiplex PCR; TCRdb holds only in-frame clones, not every one. Altogether approximately 130,000 clones are present, around 80% being singletons, with the ten largest covering about 8.3%. What was sequenced was PBMCs. The receptors were sampled from a woman between 50 and 59 years old in good health and CMV-seropositive. CDR3s include the opening cysteine and the closing phenylalanine or tryptophan. Each record gives: J gene, V gene, CDR3 protein.

J: TRBJ2-3
V: TRBV7-2
CDR3: CASSTTGLTDTQYF

J: TRBJ2-3
V: TRBV7-9
CDR3: CASSISGNTDTQYF

J: TRBJ2-4
V: TRBV4-1
CDR3: CASSQALPGLGAKNIQYF

J: TRBJ1-2
V: TRBV5-6
CDR3: CASSFNRLAYGYTF

J: TRBJ2-5
V: TRBV7-8
CDR3: CASSLAPSGRQETQYF

J: TRBJ2-4
V: TRBV27
CDR3: CASSLIAGGLAKNIQYF

J: TRBJ1-2
V: TRBV6-1
CDR3: CASSEAGRDGYTF

J: TRBJ2-1
V: TRBV29-1
CDR3: CSVVGDRDHEQFF

J: TRBJ1-2
V: TRBV29-1
CDR3: CSVERQGYGYTF

J: TRBJ1-5
V: TRBV29-1
CDR3: CSVGQSNQPQHF

J: TRBJ2-7
V: TRBV7-2
CDR3: CASSLVGRAGEQYF

J: TRBJ2-1
V: TRBV5-1
CDR3: CASSLAGAGYNEQFF

J: TRBJ1-5
V: TRBV28
CDR3: CASRRTGTSNQPQHF

J: TRBJ2-7
V: TRBV6-1
CDR3: CASSEAGSYEQYF

J: TRBJ1-2
V: TRBV7-9
CDR3: CSSSLGPNPAGNYGYTF

J: TRBJ2-5
V: TRBV4-1
CDR3: CASSQVLAGPPGETQYF

J: TRBJ2-7
V: TRBV15
CDR3: CATSELAGDHEQYF

J: TRBJ2-5
V: TRBV29-1
CDR3: CSVRTSGRETQYF